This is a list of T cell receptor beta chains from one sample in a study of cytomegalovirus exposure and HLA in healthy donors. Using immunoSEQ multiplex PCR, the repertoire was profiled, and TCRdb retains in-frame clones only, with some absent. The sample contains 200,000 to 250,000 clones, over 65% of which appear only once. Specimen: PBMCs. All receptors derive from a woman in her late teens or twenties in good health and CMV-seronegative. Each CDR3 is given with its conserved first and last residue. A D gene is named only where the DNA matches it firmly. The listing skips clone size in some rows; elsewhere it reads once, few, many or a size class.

CSVKELAGLTDTQYF TGCAGCGTTAAAGAGCTAGCGGGGCTCACAGATACGCAGTATTTT TRBV29-1 . TRBJ2-3 TRBD2
CASSPRSGRESEQYF TGTGCCAGCTCACCTAGGAGCGGCAGGGAAAGCGAGCAGTACTTC TRBV18 . TRBJ2-7 .
CASSLGKLDRDNEQFF TGTGCCAGCAGCTTAGGAAAACTGGACAGGGACAATGAGCAGTTCTTC TRBV11-2 . TRBJ2-1 TRBD1
CASSEVASGGYNEQFF TGTGCCAGCAGTGAGGTGGCTAGCGGGGGTTACAATGAGCAGTTCTTC TRBV25-1 . TRBJ2-1 TRBD2
CATSRGTETSVYTQYF TGTGCCACCAGCAGGGGAACCGAGACTAGCGTGTATACGCAGTATTTT TRBV15 once TRBJ2-3 TRBD2
CAWNRGVGSYEQYF TGTGCCTGGAATCGCGGTGTAGGCTCCTACGAGCAGTACTTC TRBV30 . TRBJ2-7 .
CASSFSGTSGRVQDTQYF TGCGCCAGCAGCTTCTCCGGGACTAGCGGGAGGGTCCAGGATACGCAGTATTTT TRBV5-1 . TRBJ2-3 TRBD2
CASSDRTLGQYF TGTGCCAGCAGTGACAGGACCCTCGGGCAGTACTTC TRBV6-1 . TRBJ2-7 .
CSVEVGPYNEQFF TGCAGCGTTGAAGTAGGACCTTACAATGAGCAGTTCTTC TRBV29-1 . TRBJ2-1 .
CASIGRGQGTDTQYF TGTGCCAGCATTGGCAGGGGGCAAGGCACAGATACGCAGTATTTT TRBV27 . TRBJ2-3 TRBD1
CASSFLRQPQHF TGTGCCAGCAGCTTCTTACGACAGCCCCAGCATTTT TRBV5-8 . TRBJ1-5 .
CASSPGVNQPQHF TGTGCCAGCAGCCCCGGGGTGAATCAGCCCCAGCATTTT TRBV27 . TRBJ1-5 .
CAWSAPGQGAYEQYF TGTGCCTGGAGTGCGCCGGGACAGGGGGCCTACGAGCAGTACTTC TRBV30 once TRBJ2-7 TRBD1
CASSPAGQGRRNEKLFF TGTGCCAGCAGCCCCGCGGGACAGGGGCGACGTAATGAAAAACTGTTTTTT TRBV5-6 . TRBJ1-4 TRBD1
CASSPNVASGRSSTDTQYF TGTGCCAGCTCACCTAATGTGGCTAGCGGGAGGTCTAGCACAGATACGCAGTATTTT TRBV18 . TRBJ2-3 TRBD2
CASSLEETQYF TGTGCCAGCAGTTTAGAGGAGACCCAGTACTTC TRBV27 . TRBJ2-5 .
CASSQSGQTSNQPQHF TGCGCCAGCAGCCAGTCGGGGCAGACTAGCAATCAGCCCCAGCATTTT TRBV4-1 . TRBJ1-5 .
CASSLAGSTDTQYF TGTGCCAGCAGCTTGGCGGGGAGCACAGATACGCAGTATTTT TRBV5-4 . TRBJ2-3 .
CASSSFDNFYEQYF TGTGCCAGCAGTTCCTTCGACAACTTCTACGAGCAGTACTTC TRBV28 . TRBJ2-7 .
CASSLGASRNEKLFF TGTGCCAGCAGCTTAGGGGCCTCTAGAAATGAAAAACTGTTTTTT TRBV7-6 . TRBJ1-4 .
CASSSGTGWRTEAFF TGTGCCAGCAGTTCGGGGACAGGGTGGAGGACTGAAGCTTTCTTT TRBV6-1 few TRBJ1-1 TRBD1
CASSPRDTRQPQHF TGTGCCAGCAGTCCCCGGGACACGAGACAGCCCCAGCATTTT TRBV6-5 . TRBJ1-5 .
CASSEGLGQPQHF TGTGCCAGCAGTGAAGGATTAGGTCAGCCCCAGCATTTT TRBV6-4 . TRBJ1-5 .
CASSPLGKSSYNEQFF TGTGCCAGTAGTCCCCTCGGGAAGAGCTCCTACAATGAGCAGTTCTTC TRBV19 . TRBJ2-1 .
CASSVMRSYEQYF TGTGCCAGCAGTGTCATGAGGTCCTACGAGCAGTACTTC TRBV2 few TRBJ2-7 .
CASREGLAGGSEQYF TGTGCCAGCAGAGAGGGACTAGCGGGAGGGAGCGAGCAGTACTTC TRBV27 . TRBJ2-7 TRBD2
CASSAGTGVYEQYF TGTGCCAGCAGCGCCGGGACAGGGGTCTACGAGCAGTACTTC TRBV9 . TRBJ2-7 TRBD1
CASSQDTGVPYEQYF TGTGCCAGCTCACAGGACACCGGGGTCCCTTACGAGCAGTACTTC TRBV18 . TRBJ2-7 .
CASSLVASGGPRSNTGELFF TGCGCCAGCAGCTTGGTAGCTAGCGGGGGGCCAAGATCGAACACCGGGGAGCTGTTTTTT TRBV5-1 . TRBJ2-2 TRBD2
CASSISGGADTQYF TGTGCCAGCAGTATTAGCGGGGGGGCAGATACGCAGTATTTT TRBV25-1 . TRBJ2-3 TRBD2